Below are 19 T cell receptor beta chains sequenced from a single sample in a study of cytomegalovirus exposure and HLA in healthy donors. The primer mix had 60 Vbeta and 13 Jbeta primers. The protocol was immunoSEQ multiplex PCR, while the TCRdb copy is restricted to in-frame clones and leaves out a portion. The profile shows 150,000 to 200,000 clones, approximately 76% of them singletons. Sample: PBMCs. Receptors were obtained from a man aged 60 to 69 in good health and CMV-seronegative.

This clone has just one count. As DNA, the CDR3 is TGTGCCAGCAGCGGACTACTAGCGGGAGACCACGAGCAGTACTTC. It yields the protein CASSGLLAGDHEQYF. This chain links TRBV9 with TRBJ2-7; 11 bases line up with TRBD2. The CDR3 consists of 15 residues. Per germline, CDR1 SGDLS and CDR2 YYNGEE. Trimming cost V 3 bases and J 5 bases; bases outside gene matches: 7.

The genes are TRBV11-3 and TRBJ1-4; no definite D call. Germline V gene data show CDR1 as SGHNT and CDR2 as YENEEA. The germline V and J ends were trimmed by 1 base and 8 bases, with 11 bases remaining between them. This CDR3 is built from 14 residues. This chain's CDR3 is CASSLGSRGEKLFF. The CDR3 region has the DNA TGTGCCAGCAGCTTAGGGTCCCGAGGGGAAAAACTGTTTTTT.

V gene TRBV5-1 combines with J gene TRBJ1-1; TRBD1 aligns across 12 bases. Germline V gene lookup returns CDR1 SGHRS and CDR2 YFSETQ. The CDR3 sequence is 16 residues long. The trim removed 4 bases at V and 4 bases at J, leaving 8 bases unmatched. CDR3 protein: CASSLGTGGASTEAFF. Written as DNA, the CDR3 is TGCGCCAGCAGCCTCGGGACAGGGGGCGCGAGCACTGAAGCTTTCTTT.

The chain links TRBV4-1 to TRBJ2-7; 11 bases agree with TRBD2. Trimming removed 4 bases from V and 2 bases from J; junction bases left unmatched: 13. CDR1 is MGHRA and CDR2 is YSYEKL in the germline V gene. The CDR3 is made up of 18 amino acids. CDR3 nucleotides: TGCGCCAGCAGCCTACTCACGAAAACTAGCGGGGGCCCCTACGAGCAGTACTTC. Its protein is CASSLLTKTSGGPYEQYF.

The gene calls are TRBV6-6 and TRBJ1-2, with TRBD1 matching over 8 bases. After removal of 8 bases from V and 8 bases from J, the junction contained 4 bases not matched to a gene. The CDR3 runs to 11 residues. Germline CDR1 MNHNY, CDR2 SVGAGI (reference sequence). The CDR3: CASGRGRGYTF. The CDR3 region has the DNA TGTGCCAGCGGCAGGGGGCGCGGCTACACCTTC.

In this sample, this clone turned up once. The V call is TRBV27, the J call TRBJ1-2; the D is unclear. V was pared by 3 bases and J by 4 bases, with 12 bases between. The CDR3 has 14 amino acids. Germline-derived CDR1 and CDR2 are MNHEY and SMNVEV (reference sequence). DNA of the CDR3: TGTGCCAGCAGTTTTTCAGACGGGAGCTATGGCTACACCTTC. This sequence encodes CASSFSDGSYGYTF.

Here the CDR3 DNA reads TGTGCCAGTAGTATAGTTTTCGGGGACTATGGCTACACCTTC. Protein sequence: CASSIVFGDYGYTF. This chain joins TRBV19 and TRBJ1-2; the D is unclear. The CDR3 runs 14 residues. The V end lost 1 base, the J end lost 3 bases, and 9 bases lay between the germline ends. From germline, CDR1 is LNHDA and CDR2 SQIVND (reference sequence).

This clone was seen a handful of times. The rearrangement uses TRBV5-1 and TRBJ1-6; D unresolved. The CDR3 spans 14 residues. V was clipped by 7 bases and J by 7 bases, with 15 bases between them. The V gene's germline CDR1 is SGHRS and CDR2 YFSETQ. For the CDR3, the DNA is TGCGCCAGCCGGGTCGGCCAGTCCAATTCACCCCTCCACTTT. Amino acids: CASRVGQSNSPLHF.

In its sample, this clone was seen a few times. The chain links TRBV2 to TRBJ2-5; the match to TRBD2 covers 11 bases. Germline trimming cut 6 bases from V and 1 base from J; bases unmatched to any gene: 4. Germline V gene sequence: CDR1 SNHLY, CDR2 FYNNEI. This CDR3 is 15 amino acids long. CDR3 region: CASRPGLAVQETQYF. CDR3 coding DNA: TGTGCCAGCAGACCGGGACTAGCGGTCCAAGAGACCCAGTACTTC.

The count of this clone is one. This sequence joins TRBV28 and TRBJ1-5; maybe TRBD1 (5 bases). Germline values: CDR1 MDHEN, CDR2 SYDVKM. The CDR3 is made up of 14 amino acids. Trimming left V 5 bases short and J 2 bases short, with 10 bases between. In DNA, the CDR3 is TGTGCCAGCAGTCAACCGGGGGGCAATCAGCCCCAGCATTTT. This sequence encodes CASSQPGGNQPQHF.

The rearrangement joins TRBV27 to TRBJ1-5; D is unresolved. CDR3 length: 12 residues. Per germline, CDR1 MNHEY and CDR2 SMNVEV (reference sequence). V was shortened by 7 bases and J by 0 bases, with 4 bases between the two germline ends. The CDR3 coding sequence is TGTGCCAGCACAGTTAGCAATCAGCCCCAGCATTTT. This translates into CASTVSNQPQHF.

The rearrangement links TRBV6-5 to TRBJ1-5; possibly TRBD1 for D (5 bases). This CDR3 is 13 amino acids long. Trimming took off 6 bases at V and 11 bases at J, with 17 bases between the two ends. Germline-derived CDR1 and CDR2 are MNHEY and SVGAGI. CDR3 bases: TGTGCCAGCAGAGGGACTGAGAAGGGAGCCCAGCATTTT. Its protein is CASRGTEKGAQHF.

V usage is TRBV19 and J usage is TRBJ2-5; 7 bases are a match to TRBD1. The DNA end is a closer match to TRBJ2-7, so the J assignment may be wrong. Looked up from germline, CDR1 is LNHDA and CDR2 is SQIVND (reference sequence). CDR3 length: 13 amino acids. The CDR3: CATMDRNIYEQYF. The DNA for the CDR3 is TGTGCCACTATGGACAGGAACATTTACGAGCAGTACTTC.

The rearrangement links TRBV7-8 to TRBJ2-7; the match to TRBD2 covers 8 bases. CDR3 size: 16 residues. Germline CDR1 reads SGHVS; CDR2 reads FQNEAQ. Germline trimming cut 5 bases from V and 0 bases from J; bases unmatched to any gene: 9. The CDR3 spells CASSPLWGTSSYEQYF. The CDR3 coding sequence is TGTGCCAGCAGCCCGCTTTGGGGGACTAGCTCCTACGAGCAGTACTTC.

The rearrangement uses TRBV6-5 and TRBJ1-1; tentative D call: TRBD1 (6 bases). In germline, CDR1 is MNHEY, CDR2 SVGAGI. This CDR3 contains 15 residues. V shed 5 bases and J shed 2 bases, with 15 bases lying between them. The CDR3 sequence is CASSIQRGGNTEAFF. The CDR3 DNA is TGTGCCAGCAGTATTCAGAGGGGGGGTAACACTGAAGCTTTCTTT.

This clone was seen only once. The chain employs TRBV5-1 and TRBJ2-1, with TRBD2 matching over 8 bases. CDR3 length equals 18 residues. V dropped 4 bases and J dropped 5; count of bases not matched to a gene: 17. The germline V gene has CDR1 SGHRS and CDR2 YFSETQ. This chain's CDR3 is CASSMTGLGRSFNNEQFF. CDR3 nucleotides: TGCGCCAGCAGCATGACGGGACTAGGACGATCGTTCAACAATGAGCAGTTCTTC.

The chain couples TRBV5-1 to TRBJ2-5, with TRBD2 identical over 10 bases. The CDR3 length is 15 residues. The germline V gene has CDR1 SGHRS and CDR2 YFSETQ. Trimming removed 4 bases from V and 2 bases from J; junction bases left unmatched: 5. The CDR3 DNA follows: TGCGCCAGCAGCCTACTAGCGGGGAGGCAAGAGACCCAGTACTTC. Translation: CASSLLAGRQETQYF. Supplemented by reference TRBV5-1 and TRBJ2-5, the full variable domain reads KAGVTQTPRYLIKTRGQQVTLSCSPISGHRSVSWYQQTPGQGLQFLFEYFSETQRNKGNFPGRFSGRQFSNSRSEMNVSTLELGDSALYLCASSLLAGRQETQYFGPGTRLLVL.

This clone was seen only once. The V call is TRBV6-5, the J call TRBJ1-1, with a tentative D call TRBD1 (5 bases). CDR3 length equals 13 residues. The V gene lost 7 bases and the J gene lost 2 bases, with 11 bases spanning the gap. Germline V gene sequence: CDR1 MNHEY, CDR2 SVGAGI. CDR3 loop: CASTLDSNTEAFF. CDR3 nucleotides: TGTGCCAGCACTCTCGACAGTAACACTGAAGCTTTCTTT.

This chain uses TRBV7-8 with TRBJ2-7; 9 bases match TRBD1. The CDR3 runs to 14 residues. Germline V CDR1 and CDR2: SGHVS, FQNEAQ. Germline trimming cut 5 bases from V and 5 bases from J; bases unmatched to any gene: 7. Here the CDR3 DNA reads TGTGCCAGCAGCCTCTCCGGGACAGGGAACGAGCAGTACTTC. It encodes CASSLSGTGNEQYF.